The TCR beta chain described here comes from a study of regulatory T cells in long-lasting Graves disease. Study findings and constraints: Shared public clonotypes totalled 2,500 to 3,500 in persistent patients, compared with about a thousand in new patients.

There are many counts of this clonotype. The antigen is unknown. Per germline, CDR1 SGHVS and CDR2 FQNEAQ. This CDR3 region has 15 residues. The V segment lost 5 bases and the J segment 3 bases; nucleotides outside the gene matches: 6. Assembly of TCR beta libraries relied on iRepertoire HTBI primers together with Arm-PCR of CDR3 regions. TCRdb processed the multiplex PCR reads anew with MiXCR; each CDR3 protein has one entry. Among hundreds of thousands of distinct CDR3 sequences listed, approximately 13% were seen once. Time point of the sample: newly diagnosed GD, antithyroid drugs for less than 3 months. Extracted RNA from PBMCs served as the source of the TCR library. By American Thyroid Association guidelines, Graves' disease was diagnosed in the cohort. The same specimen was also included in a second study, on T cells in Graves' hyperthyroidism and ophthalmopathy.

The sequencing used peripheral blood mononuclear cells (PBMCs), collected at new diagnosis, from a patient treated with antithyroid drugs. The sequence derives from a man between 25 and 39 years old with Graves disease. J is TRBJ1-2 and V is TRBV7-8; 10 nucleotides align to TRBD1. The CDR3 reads CASSPGQGIDYGYTF. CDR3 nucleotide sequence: TGTGCCAGCAGCCCGGGACAGGGGATCGACTATGGCTACACCTTC.